This T cell receptor (beta chain) comes out of a study of cytomegalovirus exposure and HLA in healthy donors. With 60 Vbeta and 13 Jbeta primers, the PCR was carried out. This table comes from immunoSEQ multiplex PCR, and its TCRdb copy is limited to in-frame clones, with some not included. Here the sample spans about 170,000 clones, 70% to 80% being singletons. Germline-derived CDR1 and CDR2 are MDHEN and SYDVKM. Trimming stripped 3 bases from V and 0 bases from J, with 9 bases between. The CDR3 is 14 residues long. The receptor was isolated from a female donor in good health and CMV-seronegative. The chain uses TRBV28 and TRBJ2-7; D gene ambiguous. Material for sequencing was PBMCs. CDR3 sequence: CASSFVFGSYEQYF. DNA of the CDR3: TGTGCCAGCAGTTTTGTTTTCGGCTCCTACGAGCAGTACTTC.